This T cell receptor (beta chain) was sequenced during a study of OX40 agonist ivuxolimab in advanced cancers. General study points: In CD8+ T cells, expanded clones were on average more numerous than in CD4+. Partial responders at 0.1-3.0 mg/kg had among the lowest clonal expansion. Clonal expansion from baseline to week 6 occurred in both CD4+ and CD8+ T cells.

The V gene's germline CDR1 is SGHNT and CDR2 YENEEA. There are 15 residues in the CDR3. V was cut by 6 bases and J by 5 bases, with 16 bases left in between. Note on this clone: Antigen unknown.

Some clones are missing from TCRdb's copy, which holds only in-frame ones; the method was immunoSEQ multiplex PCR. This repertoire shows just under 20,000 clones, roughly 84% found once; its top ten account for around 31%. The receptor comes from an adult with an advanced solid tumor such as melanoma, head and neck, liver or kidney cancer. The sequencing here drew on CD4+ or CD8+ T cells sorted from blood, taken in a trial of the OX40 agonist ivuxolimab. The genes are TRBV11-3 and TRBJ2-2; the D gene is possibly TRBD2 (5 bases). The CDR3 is CASSPGSPGTGELFF. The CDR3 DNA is TGTGCCAGCAGTCCGGGGTCACCGGGAACCGGGGAGCTGTTTTTT.